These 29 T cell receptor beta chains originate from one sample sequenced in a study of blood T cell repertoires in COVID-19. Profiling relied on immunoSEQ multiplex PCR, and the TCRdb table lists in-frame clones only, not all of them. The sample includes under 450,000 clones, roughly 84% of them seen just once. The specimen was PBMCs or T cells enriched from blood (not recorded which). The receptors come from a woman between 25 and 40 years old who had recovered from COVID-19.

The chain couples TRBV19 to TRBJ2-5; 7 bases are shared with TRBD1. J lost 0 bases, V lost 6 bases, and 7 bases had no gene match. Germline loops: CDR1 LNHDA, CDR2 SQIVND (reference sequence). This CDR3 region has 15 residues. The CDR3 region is CASRRQTGYQETQYF. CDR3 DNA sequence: TGTGCCAGTAGGAGACAGACAGGGTACCAAGAGACCCAGTACTTC.

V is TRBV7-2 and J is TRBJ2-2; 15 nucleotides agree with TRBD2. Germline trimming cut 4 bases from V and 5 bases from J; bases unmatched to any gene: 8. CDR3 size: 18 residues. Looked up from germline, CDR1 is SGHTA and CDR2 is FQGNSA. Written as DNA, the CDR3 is TGTGCCAGCAGCTCGGGACTAGCGGGAGGCCGAGGGACCGGGGAGCTGTTTTTT. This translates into CASSSGLAGGRGTGELFF. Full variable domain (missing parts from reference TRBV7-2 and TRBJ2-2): GAGVSQSPSNKVTEKGKDVELRCDPISGHTALYWYRQSLGQGLEFLIYFQGNSAPDKSGLPSDRFSAERTGGSVSTLTIQRTQQEDSAVYLCASSSGLAGGRGTGELFFGEGSRLTVL.

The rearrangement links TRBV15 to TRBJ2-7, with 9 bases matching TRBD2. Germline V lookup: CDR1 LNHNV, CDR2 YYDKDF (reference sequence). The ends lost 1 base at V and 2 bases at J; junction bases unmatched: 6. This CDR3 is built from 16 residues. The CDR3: CATSRGRASGTYEQYF. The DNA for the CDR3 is TGTGCCACCAGCAGAGGTAGGGCTAGCGGGACCTACGAGCAGTACTTC.

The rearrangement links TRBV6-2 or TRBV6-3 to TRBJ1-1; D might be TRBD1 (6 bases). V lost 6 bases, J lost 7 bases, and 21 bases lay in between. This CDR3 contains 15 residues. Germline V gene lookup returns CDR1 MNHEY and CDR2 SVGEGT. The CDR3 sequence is CASSPSGGGLSEAFF. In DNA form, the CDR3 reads TGTGCCAGCAGCCCTTCCGGCGGGGGGCTGAGTGAAGCTTTCTTT.

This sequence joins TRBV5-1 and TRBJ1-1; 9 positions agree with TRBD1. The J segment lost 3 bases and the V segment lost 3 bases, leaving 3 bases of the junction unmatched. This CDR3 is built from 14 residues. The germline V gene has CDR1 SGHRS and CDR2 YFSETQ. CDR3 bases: TGCGCCAGCAGCTACAGGACAGGGGACACTGAAGCTTTCTTT. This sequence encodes CASSYRTGDTEAFF.

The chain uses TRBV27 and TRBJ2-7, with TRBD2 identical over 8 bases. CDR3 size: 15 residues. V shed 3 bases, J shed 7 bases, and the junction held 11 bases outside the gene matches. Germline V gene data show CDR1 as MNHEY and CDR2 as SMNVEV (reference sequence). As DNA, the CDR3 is TGTGCCAGCAGTTTCTTAGCGGGGAGGTTGGAAGAGCAGTACTTC. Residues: CASSFLAGRLEEQYF.

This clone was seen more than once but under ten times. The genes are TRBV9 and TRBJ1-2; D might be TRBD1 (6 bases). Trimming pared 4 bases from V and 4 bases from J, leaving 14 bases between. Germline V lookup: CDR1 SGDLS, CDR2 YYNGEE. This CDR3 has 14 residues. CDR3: CASSPRAGVYGYTF. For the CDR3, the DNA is TGTGCCAGCAGCCCCCGGGCAGGGGTCTATGGCTACACCTTC.

The DNA of the CDR3 is TGTGCCAGCAGTTTATATTATGGCGGACTAACGAACACCGGGGAGCTGTTTTTT. This encodes CASSLYYGGLTNTGELFF. The chain joins TRBV27 to TRBJ2-2, with a possible D match to TRBD2 (6 bases). The CDR3 length is 18 residues. V lost 1 base to trimming and J lost 0 bases, with 15 bases between them. From germline, CDR1 is MNHEY and CDR2 SMNVEV (reference sequence).

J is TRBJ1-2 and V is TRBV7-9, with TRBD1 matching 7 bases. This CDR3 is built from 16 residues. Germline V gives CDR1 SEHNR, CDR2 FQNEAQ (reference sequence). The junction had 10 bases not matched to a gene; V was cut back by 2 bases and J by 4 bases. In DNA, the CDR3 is TGTGCCAGCAGCTTATCCCTGGGGACAGACGGCTATGGCTACACCTTC. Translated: CASSLSLGTDGYGYTF.

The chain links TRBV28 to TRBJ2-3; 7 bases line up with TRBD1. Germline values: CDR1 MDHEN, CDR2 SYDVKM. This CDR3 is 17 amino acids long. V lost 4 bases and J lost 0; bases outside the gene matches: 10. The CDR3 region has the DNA TGTGCCAGCAGTTCCAAACACAGGGGACCCAGCACAGATACGCAGTATTTT. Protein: CASSSKHRGPSTDTQYF.

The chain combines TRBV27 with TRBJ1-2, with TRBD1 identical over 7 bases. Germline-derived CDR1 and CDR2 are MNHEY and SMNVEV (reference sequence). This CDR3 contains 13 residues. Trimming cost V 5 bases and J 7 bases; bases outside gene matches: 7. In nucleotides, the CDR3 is TGTGCCAGCAGTCCAAGGGGGACAGCTGGCTACACCTTC. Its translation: CASSPRGTAGYTF.

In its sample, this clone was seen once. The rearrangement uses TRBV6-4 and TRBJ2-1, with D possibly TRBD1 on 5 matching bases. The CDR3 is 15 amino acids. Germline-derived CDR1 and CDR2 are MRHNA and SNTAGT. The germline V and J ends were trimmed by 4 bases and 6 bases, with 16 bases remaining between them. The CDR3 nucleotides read TGTGCCAGCAGTGTTGGACCCCAAAGGGGCAATGAGCAGTTCTTC. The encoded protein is CASSVGPQRGNEQFF.

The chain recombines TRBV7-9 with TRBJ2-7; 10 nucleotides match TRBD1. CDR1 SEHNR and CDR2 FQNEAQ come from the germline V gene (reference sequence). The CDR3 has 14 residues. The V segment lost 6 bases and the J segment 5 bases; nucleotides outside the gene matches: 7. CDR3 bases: TGTGCCAGCAGTCAGGGACAGGGGAAGGACGAGCAGTACTTC. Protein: CASSQGQGKDEQYF.

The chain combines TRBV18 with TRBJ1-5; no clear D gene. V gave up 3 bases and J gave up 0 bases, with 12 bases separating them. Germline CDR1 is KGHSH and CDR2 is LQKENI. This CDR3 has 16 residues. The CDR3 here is CASSPMESTSNQPQHF. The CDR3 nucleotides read TGTGCCAGCTCACCGATGGAGAGCACTAGCAATCAGCCCCAGCATTTT. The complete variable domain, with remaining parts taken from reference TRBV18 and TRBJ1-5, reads NAGVMQNPRHLVRRRGQEARLRCSPMKGHSHVYWYRQLPEEGLKFMVYLQKENIIDESGMPKERFSAEFPKEGPSILRIQQVVRGDSAAYFCASSPMESTSNQPQHFGDGTRLSIL.

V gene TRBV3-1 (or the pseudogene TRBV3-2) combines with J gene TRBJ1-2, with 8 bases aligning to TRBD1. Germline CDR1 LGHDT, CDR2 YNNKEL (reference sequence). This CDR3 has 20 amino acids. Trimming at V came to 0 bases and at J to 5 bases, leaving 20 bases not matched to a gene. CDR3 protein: CASSQDFYPYPYTGGYGYTF. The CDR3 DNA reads TGTGCCAGCAGCCAAGATTTTTACCCGTACCCGTACACAGGGGGTTATGGCTACACCTTC.

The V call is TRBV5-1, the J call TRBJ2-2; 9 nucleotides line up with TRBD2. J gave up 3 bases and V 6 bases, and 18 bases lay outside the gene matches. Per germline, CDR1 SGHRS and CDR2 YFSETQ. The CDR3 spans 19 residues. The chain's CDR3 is CASNRGWREGRLDTGELFF. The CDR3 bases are TGCGCCAGCAACCGGGGCTGGCGGGAGGGCCGGTTAGACACCGGGGAGCTGTTTTTT.

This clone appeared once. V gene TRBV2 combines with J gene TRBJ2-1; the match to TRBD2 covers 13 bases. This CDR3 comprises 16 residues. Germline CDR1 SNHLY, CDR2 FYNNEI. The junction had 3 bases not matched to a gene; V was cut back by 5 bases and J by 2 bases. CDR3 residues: CASSMGLAGPYNEQFF. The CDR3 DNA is TGTGCCAGCAGTATGGGACTAGCGGGGCCCTACAATGAGCAGTTCTTC.

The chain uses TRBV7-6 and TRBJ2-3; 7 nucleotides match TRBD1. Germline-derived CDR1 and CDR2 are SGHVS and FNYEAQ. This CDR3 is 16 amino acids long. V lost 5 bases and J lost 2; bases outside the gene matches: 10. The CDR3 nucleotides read TGTGCCAGCAGCCTATCCGGGACAGAATTCACAGATACGCAGTATTTT. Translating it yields CASSLSGTEFTDTQYF.

The CDR3 sequence: CSYREETQYF. CDR3 nucleotide sequence: TGCAGCTACAGGGAGGAGACCCAGTACTTC. The genes are TRBV20-1 and TRBJ2-5; the D gene is possibly TRBD1 (6 bases). The CDR3 covers 10 residues. Germline V lookup: CDR1 DFQATT, CDR2 SNEGSKA (reference sequence).

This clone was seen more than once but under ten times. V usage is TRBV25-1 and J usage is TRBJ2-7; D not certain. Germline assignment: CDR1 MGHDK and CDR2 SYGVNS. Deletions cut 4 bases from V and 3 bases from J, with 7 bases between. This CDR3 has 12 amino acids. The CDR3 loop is CASSGWSYEQYF. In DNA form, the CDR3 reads TGTGCCAGCAGTGGTTGGAGCTACGAGCAGTACTTC.

CDR3 sequence: CASILAETNTGELFF. The CDR3 DNA reads as TGTGCCAGCATCCTAGCGGAGACCAACACCGGGGAGCTGTTTTTT. The J gene is TRBJ2-2, the V gene TRBV6-5; 7 nucleotides match TRBD2. Trimming removed 7 bases from V and 2 bases from J; junction bases left unmatched: 7. Germline-derived CDR1 and CDR2 are MNHEY and SVGAGI. This CDR3 is built from 15 residues.

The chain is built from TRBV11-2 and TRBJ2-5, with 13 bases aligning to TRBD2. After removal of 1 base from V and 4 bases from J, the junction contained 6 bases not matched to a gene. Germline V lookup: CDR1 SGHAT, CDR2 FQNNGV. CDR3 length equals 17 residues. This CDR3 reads CASSLGLAGGQSETQYF. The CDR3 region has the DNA TGTGCCAGCAGCTTAGGACTAGCGGGGGGCCAGTCAGAGACCCAGTACTTC.

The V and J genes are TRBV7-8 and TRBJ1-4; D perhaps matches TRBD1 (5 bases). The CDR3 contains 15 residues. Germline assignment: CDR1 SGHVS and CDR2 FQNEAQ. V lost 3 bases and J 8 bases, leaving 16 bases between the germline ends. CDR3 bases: TGTGCCAGCAGCTTCGGGACCTCCGCGGGGGAAAAACTGTTTTTT. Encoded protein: CASSFGTSAGEKLFF.

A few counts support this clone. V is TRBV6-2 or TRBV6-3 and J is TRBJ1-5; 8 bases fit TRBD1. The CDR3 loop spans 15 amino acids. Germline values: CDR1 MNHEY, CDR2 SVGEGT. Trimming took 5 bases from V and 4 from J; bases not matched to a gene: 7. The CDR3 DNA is TGTGCCAGCAGTCCAACAGACAGGGGTAATCAGCCCCAGCATTTT. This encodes CASSPTDRGNQPQHF.

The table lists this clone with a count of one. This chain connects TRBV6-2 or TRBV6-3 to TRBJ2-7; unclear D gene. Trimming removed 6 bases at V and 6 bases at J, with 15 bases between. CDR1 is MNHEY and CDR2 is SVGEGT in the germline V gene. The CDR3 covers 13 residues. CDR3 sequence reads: CASSPANGGEQYF. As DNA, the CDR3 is TGTGCCAGCAGCCCAGCCAATGGCGGCGAGCAGTACTTC.

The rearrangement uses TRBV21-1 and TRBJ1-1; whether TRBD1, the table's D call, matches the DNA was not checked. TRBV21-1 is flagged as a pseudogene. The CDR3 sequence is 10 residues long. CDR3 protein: CASKDRETFF. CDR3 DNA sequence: TGTGCCAGCAAGGACAGGGAGACTTTCTTT.

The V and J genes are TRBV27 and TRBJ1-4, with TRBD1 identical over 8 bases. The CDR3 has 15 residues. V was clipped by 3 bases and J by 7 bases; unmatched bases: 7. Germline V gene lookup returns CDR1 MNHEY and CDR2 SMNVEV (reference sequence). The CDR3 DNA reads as TGTGCCAGCAGTTTTTTGACAGGGGTGGGTGAAAAACTGTTTTTT. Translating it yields CASSFLTGVGEKLFF.

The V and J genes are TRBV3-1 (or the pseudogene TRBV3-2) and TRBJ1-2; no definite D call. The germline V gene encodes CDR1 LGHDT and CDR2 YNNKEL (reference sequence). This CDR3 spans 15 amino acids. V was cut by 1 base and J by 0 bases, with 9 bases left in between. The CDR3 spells CASSQGGRTNYGYTF. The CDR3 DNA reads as TGTGCCAGCAGCCAAGGTGGCCGAACTAACTATGGCTACACCTTC.

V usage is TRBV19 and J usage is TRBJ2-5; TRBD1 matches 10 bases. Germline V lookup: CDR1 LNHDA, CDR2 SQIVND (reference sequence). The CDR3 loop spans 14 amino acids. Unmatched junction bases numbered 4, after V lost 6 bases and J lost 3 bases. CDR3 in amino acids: CASRSGTGEETQYF. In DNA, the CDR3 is TGTGCCAGTAGAAGCGGGACAGGGGAAGAGACCCAGTACTTC.